This TCR beta chain originates from a study of cytomegalovirus exposure and HLA in healthy donors. Study background: The study's early data release held about 85 million unique TCRs from HLA-typed donors.

On this clone: Its matching antigen is unknown.

Broader study findings: A link between a missense DCLRE1C variant and TCR beta V- and J-gene trimming emerged from a later analysis. In a later analysis, a genetic analysis reported fewer productive-TCR N-insertions in an Asian-associated ancestry cluster than the cohort average.

This CDR3 comprises 12 residues. Germline V gene lookup returns CDR1 LGHNT and CDR2 FRNRAP. V lost 5 bases and J lost 13; bases outside the gene matches: 10. The PCR used 60 Vbeta and 13 Jbeta primers. Profiled with immunoSEQ multiplex PCR; TCRdb holds only in-frame clones, not every one. Among around 150,000 clones, over 70% were seen once, and the ten largest hold around 2.2%. The clonotype was recovered from a man younger than 40 in good health and CMV-seronegative. Specimen: PBMCs. The V call is TRBV12-5, the J call TRBJ2-5; 7 bases agree with TRBD1. DNA of the CDR3: TGTGCTAGTGGTGTCGGGGACAGCGCTTTGTACTTC. It translates to CASGVGDSALYF.